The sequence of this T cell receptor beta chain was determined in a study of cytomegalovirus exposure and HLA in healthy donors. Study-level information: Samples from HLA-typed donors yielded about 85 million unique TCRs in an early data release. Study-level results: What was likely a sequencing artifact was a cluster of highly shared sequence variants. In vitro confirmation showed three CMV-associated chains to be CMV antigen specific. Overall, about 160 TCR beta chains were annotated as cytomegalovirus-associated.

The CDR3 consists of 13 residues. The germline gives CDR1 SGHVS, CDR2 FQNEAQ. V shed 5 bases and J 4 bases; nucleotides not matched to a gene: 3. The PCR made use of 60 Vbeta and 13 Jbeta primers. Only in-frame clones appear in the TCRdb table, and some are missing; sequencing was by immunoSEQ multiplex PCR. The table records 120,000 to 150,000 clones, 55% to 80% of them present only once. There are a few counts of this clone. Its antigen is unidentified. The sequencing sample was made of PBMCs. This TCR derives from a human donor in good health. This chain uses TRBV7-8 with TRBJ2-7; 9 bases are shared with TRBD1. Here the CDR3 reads CASSRTGDYEQYF. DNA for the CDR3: TGTGCCAGCAGCCGGACAGGGGATTACGAGCAGTACTTC.